The clone carrying this T cell receptor (beta chain) occurred many times. Its antigen is still unknown. Unique molecular identifiers were built into the TCRbeta library. TCRdb used MiXCR to reprocess the PCR reads, holding one entry per CDR3 protein. There are about 32,000 distinct CDR3 sequences in the sample; approximately 7% occur only once, and about 27% lies in the top ten. These data are taken from a study of T-cell reconstitution after alpha-beta-depleted transplantation in children. Broader study findings: Approximately two months post-transplant, alpha-beta T cells reportedly originated from several hundred expanded graft clones. One year post-transplant, T-cell counts and diversity were largely derived from T cells produced anew.

The V end was cut by 4 bases, the J end by 7 bases, with 22 bases between. There are 17 residues in the CDR3. The source of this sequence is a child younger than two who had a stem cell transplant for acute myeloid leukemia, so the T cells may come from the graft donor. The chain recombines TRBV12-3 or TRBV12-4 with TRBJ2-2; either TRBD1 or TRBD2 may supply D (7 bases each). Sequences were derived from peripheral blood, sampled 60 days after TCRalphabeta/CD19-depleted stem cell transplant. Here the CDR3 reads CASSSLGRGTELGELFF. The CDR3 region has the DNA TGTGCCAGCAGTTCGCTGGGGAGGGGGACAGAGCTCGGGGAGCTGTTTTTT.